These 27 T cell receptor beta chains were all obtained from the same sample, sequenced in a study of graft-versus-host responses after intestinal transplantation. These receptors have no identified antigens. Profiling relied on immunoSEQ multiplex PCR, and the TCRdb table lists in-frame clones only, not all of them. The sample consists of roughly 90,000 clones, approximately 90% of them appearing once. Sequencing used unstimulated CD4+ T cells sorted from spleen or lymph node cells, obtained before transplant. The receptors derive from a human donor who was the organ donor for an intestinal transplant.

The chain has TRBV7-2 and TRBJ2-7; 7 bases fit TRBD1. CDR1 is SGHTA and CDR2 is FQGNSA in the germline V gene. This CDR3 contains 15 residues. The V and J ends lost 4 bases and 3 bases, in that order; junction bases with no gene match: 9. This CDR3 reads CASSSQTGPFYEQYF. CDR3 coding DNA: TGTGCCAGCAGCTCACAGACAGGGCCCTTCTACGAGCAGTACTTC. The whole variable domain, filled in from reference TRBV7-2 and TRBJ2-7, reads GAGVSQSPSNKVTEKGKDVELRCDPISGHTALYWYRQSLGQGLEFLIYFQGNSAPDKSGLPSDRFSAERTGGSVSTLTIQRTQQEDSAVYLCASSSQTGPFYEQYFGPGTRLTVT.

The rearrangement links TRBV30 to TRBJ1-2; D is unresolved. Trimming removed 0 bases from V and 8 bases from J, with 13 bases in between. Germline CDR1 is GTSNPN and CDR2 is SVGIG (reference sequence). CDR3 size: 13 residues. CDR3 in amino acids: CAWSVQGGLGYTF. CDR3 bases: TGTGCCTGGAGTGTACAAGGAGGGTTAGGCTACACCTTC.

The chain uses TRBV5-4 and TRBJ1-4; D is undetermined. The germline CDR1 and CDR2 sequences are SGHNT and YYREEE (reference sequence). V was clipped by 1 base and J by 8 bases, with 12 bases between them. The length of the CDR3 is 14 residues. The CDR3 sequence is CASSLNAGSEKLFF. The CDR3 DNA sequence: TGTGCCAGCAGCTTGAACGCCGGGTCGGAAAAACTGTTTTTT. Complete variable domain (other parts from reference TRBV5-4 and TRBJ1-4): ETGVTQSPTHLIKTRGQQVTLRCSSQSGHNTVSWYQQALGQGPQFIFQYYREEENGRGNFPPRFSGLQFPNYSSELNVNALELDDSALYLCASSLNAGSEKLFFGSGTQLSVL.

V is TRBV27 and J is TRBJ2-5; 8 positions match TRBD1. The germline gives CDR1 MNHEY, CDR2 SMNVEV (reference sequence). This CDR3 comprises 17 residues. V shed 0 bases and J 4 bases; nucleotides not matched to a gene: 10. DNA for the CDR3: TGTGCCAGCAGTTTATCCGTCGTCAGGGGGCGTGGAGAGACCCAGTACTTC. It codes for CASSLSVVRGRGETQYF.

V usage is TRBV6-4 and J usage is TRBJ1-1; D may be TRBD1 (5 bases). Germline CDR1 reads MRHNA; CDR2 reads SNTAGT. Trimming stripped 6 bases from V and 7 bases from J, with 9 bases between. This CDR3 spans 11 amino acids. Written as DNA, the CDR3 is TGTGCCAGCAGAGGGGCTGGTGAAGCTTTCTTT. It specifies CASRGAGEAFF.

The chain is built from TRBV18 and TRBJ1-5; D remains ambiguous. Germline lookup yields CDR1 KGHSH and CDR2 LQKENI. The V gene lost 5 bases and the J gene lost 5 bases, with 10 bases spanning the gap. This CDR3 comprises 13 residues. The CDR3 DNA follows: TGTGCCAGCTCAATCGCGAGGGATCAGCCCCAGCATTTT. Translating gives CASSIARDQPQHF.

The chain uses TRBV19 and TRBJ2-3; D possibly corresponds to TRBD2 (7 bases). Trimming shortened V by 2 bases and J by 2 bases, and 17 bases separated the two germline ends. The CDR3 loop spans 17 amino acids. In germline, CDR1 is LNHDA, CDR2 SQIVND (reference sequence). This CDR3 is CASSIYGGPLPTDTQYF. The CDR3, as DNA: TGTGCCAGTAGTATATACGGGGGGCCGCTCCCCACAGATACGCAGTATTTT.

The CDR3 DNA is TGCAGTGCTACTAGCTCCTACGAGCAGTACTTC. Amino acids: CSATSSYEQYF. This chain uses TRBV20-1 with TRBJ2-7; D is unresolved. Per germline, CDR1 DFQATT and CDR2 SNEGSKA (reference sequence). Trimming stripped 4 bases from V and 0 bases from J, with 4 bases between. The CDR3 covers 11 residues.

The chain employs TRBV4-3 and TRBJ2-3; 11 bases agree with TRBD1. Trimming removed 0 bases from V and 4 bases from J; junction bases left unmatched: 3. Germline V gene sequence: CDR1 LGHNA, CDR2 YSLEER. CDR3 size: 16 residues. This CDR3 reads CASSQDRTGGADTQYF. The CDR3 bases are TGCGCCAGCAGCCAAGATCGGACAGGGGGCGCAGATACGCAGTATTTT.

The chain has TRBV11-2 and TRBJ2-2, with 7 bases identical to TRBD2. The length of the CDR3 is 18 residues. Germline lookup yields CDR1 SGHAT and CDR2 FQNNGV. With V trimmed by 0 bases and J by 3 bases, 10 bases remained unmatched. The CDR3 is CASSLDHWASGHTGELFF. DNA for the CDR3: TGTGCCAGCAGCTTAGATCACTGGGCTAGCGGACACACCGGGGAGCTGTTTTTT.

The chain links TRBV7-2 to TRBJ2-1, with D possibly being TRBD1 (6 bases). Germline-derived CDR1 and CDR2 are SGHTA and FQGNSA. The V gene lost 5 bases and the J gene lost 9 bases, with 20 bases spanning the gap. The CDR3 is 15 residues long. The CDR3 spells CASSPVLVGGFEQFF. Written as DNA, the CDR3 is TGTGCCAGCAGCCCTGTCCTAGTTGGGGGCTTTGAGCAGTTCTTC.

V usage is TRBV18 and J usage is TRBJ2-7; tentative D call: TRBD1 (6 bases). CDR1 is KGHSH, CDR2 LQKENI, per germline. V was pared by 0 bases and J by 3 bases, with 15 bases between. This CDR3 has 16 residues. Here the CDR3 DNA reads TGTGCCAGCTCACCACCGGCCGGGACACTTAGCTACGAGCAGTACTTC. Encoded protein: CASSPPAGTLSYEQYF.

This chain links TRBV5-1 with TRBJ2-3; maybe TRBD1 (6 bases). V gave up 7 bases and J gave up 4 bases, with 13 bases separating them. The germline V gene encodes CDR1 SGHRS and CDR2 YFSETQ. This CDR3 is 13 amino acids long. CDR3 region: CASSRGGPDTQYF. CDR3 in DNA: TGCGCCAGCTCCCGAGGGGGACCAGATACGCAGTATTTT.

V usage is TRBV11-2 and J usage is TRBJ2-7, with 8 bases identical to TRBD2. V shed 0 bases and J 7 bases; nucleotides not matched to a gene: 8. The length of the CDR3 is 15 residues. Germline V lookup: CDR1 SGHAT, CDR2 FQNNGV. CDR3 sequence reads: CASSLDPGGGLEQYF. CDR3 DNA sequence: TGTGCCAGCAGCTTAGATCCCGGGGGGGGCCTGGAGCAGTACTTC.

The chain combines TRBV7-3 with TRBJ2-7; tentative D call: TRBD1 (5 bases). Trimming stripped 9 bases from V and 6 bases from J, with 18 bases between. CDR1 is SGHTA and CDR2 is FQGTGA in the germline V gene. The CDR3 loop spans 13 amino acids. CDR3 amino acids: CARIQGFPREQYF. CDR3 bases: TGTGCCAGGATTCAGGGTTTCCCCCGCGAGCAGTACTTC.

The chain carries TRBV7-9 and TRBJ1-2; 7 bases align to TRBD1. Germline CDR1 and CDR2: SEHNR and FQNEAQ (reference sequence). Trimming removed 0 bases from V and 6 bases from J; junction bases left unmatched: 7. There are 15 residues in the CDR3. Here the CDR3 reads CASSLAGTDGNGYTF. The CDR3 DNA reads TGTGCCAGCAGCTTAGCGGGGACAGACGGAAATGGCTACACCTTC.

V usage is TRBV6-5 and J usage is TRBJ2-2, with TRBD1 matching 9 bases. This CDR3 contains 14 residues. V dropped 8 bases and J dropped 9; count of bases not matched to a gene: 10. Germline assignment: CDR1 MNHEY and CDR2 SVGAGI. For the CDR3, the DNA is TGTGCCAGCGGGACAGGGATAATCGGGAGGGAGCTGTTTTTT. Its protein is CASGTGIIGRELFF.

The chain carries TRBV5-1 and TRBJ2-1; 8 positions match TRBD2. The CDR3 sequence is 16 residues long. CDR1 and CDR2 from the germline V gene are SGHRS and YFSETQ. Trimming cost V 4 bases and J 6 bases; bases outside gene matches: 12. CDR3 bases: TGCGCCAGCAGCACCCTCGGTAGCGGGGCGGTCAATGAGCAGTTCTTC. This sequence encodes CASSTLGSGAVNEQFF.

This clone was found once. This chain joins TRBV19 and TRBJ2-3; D call uncertain. CDR1 is LNHDA and CDR2 is SQIVND in the germline V gene (reference sequence). V was clipped by 2 bases and J by 6 bases, with 6 bases between them. The CDR3 totals 12 residues. Here the CDR3 reads CASSISVDTQYF. DNA for the CDR3: TGTGCCAGTAGTATATCCGTGGATACGCAGTATTTT.

This clone was found once. The J gene is TRBJ2-3, the V gene TRBV18, with TRBD2 matching 10 bases. This CDR3 region has 15 residues. Germline loops: CDR1 KGHSH, CDR2 LQKENI. V lost 4 bases and J lost 0; bases outside the gene matches: 1. The CDR3 region is CASSQTSGSTDTQYF. In nucleotides, the CDR3 is TGTGCCAGCTCACAGACTAGCGGGAGCACAGATACGCAGTATTTT.

The chain has TRBV2 and TRBJ1-2, with a tentative D call TRBD1 (5 bases). V shed 7 bases and J shed 3 bases, with 24 bases lying between them. The germline gives CDR1 SNHLY, CDR2 FYNNEI. This CDR3 region has 17 residues. CDR3 nucleotide sequence: TGTGCCAGCACTCCCTCAAACGGGCAGGGCGGCGACTATGGCTACACCTTC. Its protein is CASTPSNGQGGDYGYTF.

The chain recombines TRBV9 with TRBJ2-2; 9 bases agree with TRBD2. Germline values: CDR1 SGDLS, CDR2 YYNGEE. This CDR3 is built from 14 residues. V shed 7 bases and J 1 base; nucleotides not matched to a gene: 2. This CDR3 is CASASGVNTGELFF. The CDR3, as DNA: TGTGCCAGCGCTAGCGGGGTGAACACCGGGGAGCTGTTTTTT.

This clone was detected a few times. The rearrangement uses TRBV29-1 and TRBJ1-1, with 7 positions matching TRBD1. Germline loops: CDR1 SQVTM, CDR2 ANQGSEA. The CDR3 sequence is 10 residues long. J lost 8 bases, V lost 4 bases, and 1 base had no gene match. CDR3 in DNA: TGCAGCGTTGGGGACAGCGAAGCTTTCTTT. Protein sequence: CSVGDSEAFF.

This chain's CDR3 is CSAAIREKLFF. The CDR3 region has the DNA TGCAGTGCTGCTATTCGGGAAAAACTGTTTTTT. The chain has TRBV20-1 and TRBJ1-4; D call uncertain. The CDR3 runs to 11 residues. The germline gives CDR1 DFQATT, CDR2 SNEGSKA (reference sequence). The V and J ends lost 5 bases and 8 bases respectively, with 9 bases between them.

The chain couples TRBV2 to TRBJ2-7; TRBD2 matches at 11 bases. This CDR3 has 18 residues. CDR1 is SNHLY and CDR2 is FYNNEI in the germline V gene. V was clipped by 7 bases and J by 1 base; unmatched bases: 15. The DNA for the CDR3 is TGTGCCAGCAACCCCCGGGGGCCTAGCGGGGGGATATCCTACGAGCAGTACTTC. Its protein product is CASNPRGPSGGISYEQYF.

V and J are TRBV2 and TRBJ2-7, with 11 bases that match TRBD1. V dropped 6 bases and J dropped 7; count of bases not matched to a gene: 5. Germline V lookup: CDR1 SNHLY, CDR2 FYNNEI. The CDR3 extends over 13 amino acids. The CDR3 reads CASSGQGAREQYF. As DNA, the CDR3 is TGTGCCAGCAGCGGACAGGGGGCGAGGGAGCAGTACTTC.

The chain employs TRBV5-6 and TRBJ2-1, with D possibly being TRBD2 (6 bases). The CDR3 extends over 16 amino acids. Germline V gives CDR1 SGHDT, CDR2 YYEEEE. V lost 6 bases and J 2 bases, leaving 18 bases between the germline ends. The CDR3 sequence: CASTPRQGGAYNEQFF. The CDR3 coding sequence is TGTGCCAGCACCCCCCGGCAGGGAGGAGCCTACAATGAGCAGTTCTTC.